This T cell receptor beta chain was profiled in a study of T cell responses to AZD1222 COVID-19 vaccine. Whole-study context: Second-dose schedules of about 4 or about 12 weeks were combined.

A note on this clone: What it binds is unknown.

Produced via immunoSEQ multiplex PCR; TCRdb's table is partial and in-frame only. The sample records some 36,000 clones, less than 90% being singletons. Notes on the study in general: Spike-spanning, vaccine-associated CD4 TCRs were dominant at 160-218 and 743-854.

The CDR3 consists of 12 residues. Germline loops: CDR1 SGHVS, CDR2 FQNEAQ. V lost 0 bases to trimming and J lost 7 bases, with 6 bases between them. The sample in question was peripheral blood, obtained on day 0 of AZD1222 vaccination. This sequence was found in an adult in good health. The rearrangement links TRBV7-8 to TRBJ1-1, with unresolved D. The CDR3 sequence is CASSLAGFEAFF. CDR3 DNA sequence: TGTGCCAGCAGCTTAGCAGGGTTTGAAGCTTTCTTT.